Included here is one TCR beta chain sequence, with context. Its antigen is not known. This sample stems from a study of shared clonotypes between healthy human individuals. Study results and limitations: Sequencing depth was a factor that was expected to affect clonotype sharing among donors.

The assay was immunoSEQ multiplex PCR, and TCRdb's table has in-frame clones only and misses some. Of some 2.4 million clones listed, 80% to 95% are singletons. The receptor's source is a man aged 18 to 30 in good health. Some clones in this sample may be carry-over from other donors' samples. The source material was naive CD4+ T cells from PBMCs. Subset indicated: CD45RA+ positively selected.

CDR3 nucleotides: TGTGCCAGCAGCGGACGACTAGCGGGCCGATCCTACAATGAGCAGTTCTTC. Protein sequence: CASSGRLAGRSYNEQFF. This rearrangement joins TRBV9 to TRBJ2-1; TRBD2 aligns across 10 bases. The CDR3 extends over 17 amino acids. After removal of 3 bases from V and 1 base from J, the junction contained 7 bases not matched to a gene. The germline gives CDR1 SGDLS, CDR2 YYNGEE.